These 11 T cell receptor beta chains came from one sample sequenced in a study of blood T cell repertoires in COVID-19. Some clones are missing from TCRdb's copy, which holds only in-frame ones; the method was immunoSEQ multiplex PCR. The repertoire holds 90,000 to 100,000 clones, with 70% to 90% as singletons. Sequenced sample: peripheral blood. The receptors were sampled from a human donor in a cohort sampled during active COVID-19.

This clone showed up just once. The chain recombines TRBV4-2 with TRBJ1-4, with D tentatively TRBD1 (5 bases). V was cut by 4 bases and J by 6 bases, with 12 bases left in between. CDR3 length equals 14 residues. The germline V gene encodes CDR1 LGHNA and CDR2 YNFKEQ. The CDR3, as DNA: TGTGCCAGCAGCCGAGGGGAGGGGCATGAAAAACTGTTTTTT. It specifies CASSRGEGHEKLFF.

This sequence joins TRBV7-9 and TRBJ2-7; 9 bases are shared with TRBD1. The CDR3 is made up of 18 amino acids. V was clipped by 4 bases and J by 0 bases; unmatched bases: 13. Germline CDR1 SEHNR, CDR2 FQNEAQ (reference sequence). DNA of the CDR3: TGTGCCAGCAGCTCCGGGACAGGGTTTTCCTCAGACTCCTACGAGCAGTACTTC. It encodes CASSSGTGFSSDSYEQYF.

In DNA, the CDR3 is TGTGCCAGCAGCGGGGGGTACAGGAGCTCCTACGAGCAGTACTTC. Amino acids: CASSGGYRSSYEQYF. The chain recombines TRBV5-6 with TRBJ2-7, with TRBD2 as a possible D gene (6 bases). Trimming removed 4 bases from V and 0 bases from J, with 14 bases in between. This CDR3 comprises 15 residues. Germline V gene data show CDR1 as SGHDT and CDR2 as YYEEEE.

This chain connects TRBV30 to TRBJ1-6; no firm D call. CDR1 and CDR2 (germline): GTSNPN, SVGIG (reference sequence). The CDR3 extends over 12 amino acids. V lost 4 bases and J 6 bases, leaving 7 bases between the germline ends. The CDR3, as DNA: TGTGCCTGGACCCGCAGTAATTCACCCCTCCACTTT. Translation: CAWTRSNSPLHF.

This chain uses TRBV7-9 with TRBJ1-5, with 11 bases lining up with TRBD1. CDR3 length: 17 residues. The V gene end was trimmed by 2 bases and the J gene end by 0 bases; junction bases not matched to a gene: 3. Germline loops: CDR1 SEHNR, CDR2 FQNEAQ (reference sequence). The CDR3: CASSLWGQGDSNQPQHF. For the CDR3, the DNA is TGTGCCAGCAGCTTATGGGGACAGGGGGATAGCAATCAGCCCCAGCATTTT.

This clone was observed once. The chain combines TRBV7-9 with TRBJ1-6; D possibly corresponds to TRBD1 (6 bases). Germline CDR1 reads SEHNR; CDR2 reads FQNEAQ (reference sequence). Trimming removed 2 bases from V and 10 bases from J, with 15 bases in between. The CDR3 runs to 15 residues. The CDR3 region is CASSLRTVVASPLHF. The DNA of the CDR3 is TGTGCCAGCAGCTTACGGACAGTTGTGGCCTCACCCCTCCACTTT.

V and J are TRBV27 and TRBJ1-6; 9 bases fit TRBD1. Germline lookup yields CDR1 MNHEY and CDR2 SMNVEV (reference sequence). V trimming: 4 bases; J trimming: 9 bases; junction bases outside the gene matches: 7. The CDR3 extends over 15 amino acids. CDR3 DNA sequence: TGTGCCAGCAGTTATGGGGACAGGGAGGGTTCACCCCTCCACTTT. This gives the protein CASSYGDREGSPLHF.

This clone showed up just once. V and J are TRBV7-6 and TRBJ2-7; 7 bases map to TRBD1. CDR3 length equals 15 residues. The germline gives CDR1 SGHVS, CDR2 FNYEAQ. V lost 4 bases and J lost 7; bases outside the gene matches: 13. CDR3 loop: CASSSPGTDKGEQYF. The CDR3 DNA reads as TGTGCCAGCAGCTCTCCCGGGACAGATAAGGGAGAGCAGTACTTC.

The chain is built from TRBV6-4 and TRBJ2-7; maybe TRBD2 (5 bases). CDR1 and CDR2 from the germline V gene are MRHNA and SNTAGT. Trimming cost V 5 bases and J 7 bases, with 18 bases left between them. The CDR3 covers 14 residues. This chain's CDR3 is CASSSLAFLGEQYF. In DNA form, the CDR3 reads TGTGCCAGCAGTTCATTAGCGTTCTTGGGGGAGCAGTACTTC.

V usage is TRBV29-1 and J usage is TRBJ1-1; D unclear. The germline V gene has CDR1 SQVTM and CDR2 ANQGSEA. The V end lost 3 bases, the J end lost 1 base, and 12 bases lay between the germline ends. The CDR3 has 14 residues. CDR3 residues: CSVDVRGSNTEAFF. The DNA of the CDR3 is TGCAGCGTTGACGTAAGAGGGTCGAACACTGAAGCTTTCTTT.

This rearrangement joins TRBV5-1 to TRBJ2-7; possibly TRBD1 for D (6 bases). The CDR3 runs 14 residues. The germline V gene has CDR1 SGHRS and CDR2 YFSETQ. Trimming removed 1 base from V and 3 bases from J, with 11 bases in between. CDR3 sequence (DNA): TGCGCCAGCAGCTTGCAACCCAGGGGCTACGAGCAGTACTTC. Translating it yields CASSLQPRGYEQYF.